What follows are 26 T cell receptor beta chains derived from one specimen sequenced in a study of blood T cell repertoires in COVID-19. The table came from immunoSEQ multiplex PCR; TCRdb's copy has only in-frame clones and leaves some out. The table has about 130,000 clones, just under 85% seen once; the top ten hold about 16%. The material sequenced was peripheral blood. These receptor sequences come from a woman in her fifties or sixties with acute or convalescent COVID-19.

The rearrangement joins TRBV6-6 to TRBJ1-4; TRBD1 aligns across 8 bases. V trimming: 5 bases; J trimming: 3 bases; junction bases outside the gene matches: 5. This CDR3 spans 15 amino acids. Germline V gene sequence: CDR1 MNHNY, CDR2 SVGAGI (reference sequence). The CDR3 sequence: CASSTQGAANEKLFF. CDR3 nucleotide sequence: TGTGCCAGCAGTACCCAGGGGGCAGCTAATGAAAAACTGTTTTTT.

V gene TRBV11-1 combines with J gene TRBJ2-1; D might be TRBD1 (6 bases). This CDR3 contains 16 residues. Germline assignment: CDR1 SGHAT and CDR2 FQDESV (reference sequence). Trimming stripped 5 bases from V and 6 bases from J, with 20 bases between. The CDR3 DNA reads TGTGCCAGCAGCGACCATACAGGGTATCAGGGCAATGAGCAGTTCTTC. Amino acid sequence: CASSDHTGYQGNEQFF.

CDR3: CASSLGGGRGGSQPQHF. The CDR3 DNA reads as TGTGCCAGCAGCTTAGGGGGGGGTAGAGGTGGGAGTCAGCCCCAGCATTTT. The J gene is TRBJ1-5, the V gene TRBV7-2; D perhaps matches TRBD1 (5 bases). This CDR3 is 17 amino acids long. CDR1 SGHTA and CDR2 FQGNSA come from the germline V gene. With 1 base removed from V and 6 bases from J, the gap between germline ends came to 19 bases.

The chain recombines TRBV6-1 with TRBJ1-5; D perhaps matches TRBD1 (6 bases). V lost 5 bases and J 6 bases, leaving 17 bases between the germline ends. This CDR3 has 15 residues. Germline CDR1 is MNHNS and CDR2 is SASEGT. CDR3 in amino acids: CASSIWGGAGQPQHF. The CDR3 nucleotides are TGTGCCAGCAGTATTTGGGGGGGCGCGGGTCAGCCCCAGCATTTT.

This sequence joins TRBV14 and TRBJ2-7, with 12 bases fitting TRBD1. This CDR3 has 15 amino acids. Germline loops: CDR1 SGHDN, CDR2 FVKESK. The V segment lost 1 base and the J segment 7 bases; nucleotides outside the gene matches: 5. The CDR3 DNA is TGTGCCAGCAGCCAAGGAGGGACAGGGGGCCGGGAGCAGTACTTC. This codes for CASSQGGTGGREQYF.

The chain has TRBV10-2 and TRBJ2-5; the match to TRBD2 covers 10 bases. Germline V lookup: CDR1 WSHSY, CDR2 SAAADI. The CDR3 is made up of 17 amino acids. V lost 5 bases and J lost 1; bases outside the gene matches: 10. The CDR3 sequence: CASSSSGGPLSQETQYF. In nucleotides, the CDR3 is TGCGCCAGCAGTTCTAGCGGGGGCCCGCTATCCCAAGAGACCCAGTACTTC.

V and J are TRBV9 and TRBJ1-6, with D unclear. The CDR3 runs to 16 residues. CDR1 and CDR2 from the germline V gene are SGDLS and YYNGEE. The V end lost 1 base, the J end lost 8 bases, and 16 bases lay between the germline ends. CDR3 amino acids: CASSVRPHGRDSPLHF. CDR3 coding DNA: TGTGCCAGCAGCGTAAGGCCCCATGGGAGAGATTCACCCCTCCACTTT.

Concerning this clone: At the DNA level, this CDR3 is encoded by other sequences in the same sample as well. The chain has TRBV19 and TRBJ1-5, with D uncertain. Germline loops: CDR1 LNHDA, CDR2 SQIVND (reference sequence). Trimming pared 0 bases from V and 7 bases from J, leaving 7 bases between. There are 13 residues in the CDR3. The CDR3 is CASSIDRGQPQHF. DNA for the CDR3: TGTGCCAGTAGTATAGATCGAGGGCAGCCCCAGCATTTT.

This chain connects TRBV6-5 to TRBJ1-4; D not certain. With 2 bases removed from V and 4 bases from J, the gap between germline ends came to 11 bases. Germline loops: CDR1 MNHEY, CDR2 SVGAGI. This CDR3 is built from 15 residues. The CDR3 region is CASSYTDFGNEKLFF. CDR3 bases: TGTGCCAGCAGTTACACTGATTTCGGTAATGAAAAACTGTTTTTT.

This rearrangement joins TRBV29-1 to TRBJ2-7, with D perhaps TRBD1 (6 bases). The V gene's germline CDR1 is SQVTM and CDR2 ANQGSEA. The ends were cut back, 5 bases at V and 0 bases at J, with 14 bases in the middle. This CDR3 contains 14 residues. The CDR3 region is CSVLDSAYSYEQYF. CDR3 DNA: TGCAGCGTTCTGGACAGTGCTTACTCCTACGAGCAGTACTTC.

The chain is built from TRBV27 and TRBJ2-1; D possibly corresponds to TRBD2 (5 bases). Germline-derived CDR1 and CDR2 are MNHEY and SMNVEV (reference sequence). Trimming pared 8 bases from V and 1 base from J, leaving 6 bases between. The CDR3 is 12 amino acids. CDR3 region: CASRGSYNEQFF. CDR3 nucleotides: TGTGCCAGCCGAGGGTCCTACAATGAGCAGTTCTTC.

The V gene is TRBV5-1, the J gene TRBJ1-2; D unclear. In germline, CDR1 is SGHRS, CDR2 YFSETQ. The CDR3 totals 13 residues. V lost 0 bases to trimming and J lost 8 bases, with 11 bases between them. The CDR3 spells CASSLGGVEGYTF. The CDR3 DNA reads as TGCGCCAGCAGCTTGGGCGGGGTTGAGGGCTACACCTTC.

The rearrangement links TRBV7-9 to TRBJ2-1; tentative D call: TRBD2 (7 bases). Trimming removed 1 base from V and 7 bases from J, with 14 bases in between. CDR3 length equals 15 residues. CDR1 SEHNR and CDR2 FQNEAQ come from the germline V gene (reference sequence). The CDR3 spells CASSLEGGLANEQFF. As DNA, the CDR3 is TGTGCCAGCAGCTTAGAGGGGGGGCTTGCGAATGAGCAGTTCTTC.

The V gene is TRBV27, the J gene TRBJ2-6, with D possibly matching TRBD2 (5 bases). V was pared by 6 bases and J by 0 bases, with 15 bases between. The CDR3 is 17 residues long. Germline CDR1 and CDR2: MNHEY and SMNVEV (reference sequence). This chain's CDR3 is CASRYTSLLSGANVLTF. Here the CDR3 DNA reads TGTGCCAGCAGGTATACTAGTCTACTCTCTGGGGCCAACGTCCTGACTTTC.

The chain has TRBV27 and TRBJ2-5, with D possibly being TRBD1 (6 bases). V lost 0 bases and J 3 bases, leaving 11 bases between the germline ends. This CDR3 has 15 residues. In germline, CDR1 is MNHEY, CDR2 SMNVEV (reference sequence). CDR3 loop: CASSLSQGVKETQYF. Here the CDR3 DNA reads TGTGCCAGCAGTTTATCACAGGGAGTTAAAGAGACCCAGTACTTC.

J is TRBJ1-2 and V is TRBV24-1; D unclear. V lost 5 bases and J lost 8, with 14 bases in between. Germline V gives CDR1 KGHDR, CDR2 SFDVKD. The CDR3 contains 13 residues. The CDR3 protein is CATSGGMSMGYTF. In DNA, the CDR3 is TGTGCCACCAGTGGAGGGATGTCTATGGGCTACACCTTC.

The rearrangement joins TRBV20-1 to TRBJ2-7; TRBD2 is a possible D gene (5 bases). The ends were cut back, 6 bases at V and 4 bases at J, with 10 bases in the middle. This CDR3 contains 11 residues. In germline, CDR1 is DFQATT, CDR2 SNEGSKA (reference sequence). CDR3 protein: CSAGVLYEQYF. CDR3 nucleotides: TGCAGTGCCGGGGTCTTATACGAGCAGTACTTC.

J is TRBJ1-6 and V is TRBV7-8, with 10 bases that match TRBD1. This CDR3 contains 16 residues. Germline values: CDR1 SGHVS, CDR2 FQNEAQ. Trimming took 5 bases from V and 5 from J; bases not matched to a gene: 6. The CDR3 sequence: CASSTTGGGNNSPLHF. CDR3 bases: TGTGCCAGCAGCACGACAGGGGGCGGAAATAATTCACCCCTCCACTTT.

This clone was seen more than once but under ten times. The chain links TRBV4-1 to TRBJ2-7, with a tentative D call TRBD1 (7 bases). There are 16 residues in the CDR3. V was trimmed by 2 bases and J by 2 bases, leaving 16 bases between them. The germline V gene encodes CDR1 MGHRA and CDR2 YSYEKL. CDR3 coding DNA: TGCGCCAGCAGCCAAACGGTACAGGGGAGGACCTACGAGCAGTACTTC. It translates to CASSQTVQGRTYEQYF.

The rearrangement joins TRBV24-1 to TRBJ2-1, with a tentative D call TRBD2 (6 bases). The CDR3 is 12 residues long. Germline V gene data show CDR1 as KGHDR and CDR2 as SFDVKD. Trimming took 5 bases from V and 9 from J, leaving 10 bases between them. As DNA, the CDR3 is TGTGCCACCAGTGGCGGGGCGGGTGAGCAGTTCTTC. Translation gives CATSGGAGEQFF.

V is TRBV19 and J is TRBJ1-4; TRBD1 aligns across 12 bases. The CDR3 is 16 amino acids. Trimming cost V 5 bases and J 4 bases; bases outside gene matches: 5. Germline V gives CDR1 LNHDA, CDR2 SQIVND (reference sequence). The CDR3, as DNA: TGTGCCAGTAGTTCGGGACAGGGGGCGATTAATGAAAAACTGTTTTTT. Protein sequence: CASSSGQGAINEKLFF.

There are a few counts of this clone. The J gene is TRBJ1-2, the V gene TRBV5-5; 7 nucleotides match TRBD1. With V trimmed by 2 bases and J by 2 bases, 9 bases remained unmatched. The CDR3 totals 16 residues. In germline, CDR1 is SGHKS, CDR2 YYEKEE (reference sequence). The CDR3, as DNA: TGTGCCAGCAGCTTATACCCCGGGACAGCCAACTATGGCTACACCTTC. Residues: CASSLYPGTANYGYTF.

This chain connects TRBV25-1 to TRBJ1-1, with 10 bases aligning to TRBD1. CDR1 MGHDK and CDR2 SYGVNS come from the germline V gene. Unmatched junction bases numbered 10, after V lost 5 bases and J lost 1 base. The CDR3 loop spans 17 amino acids. The CDR3 bases are TGTGCCAGCAGTTCAAACCGGGACAGGGGATCGAACACTGAAGCTTTCTTT. This sequence encodes CASSSNRDRGSNTEAFF. Based on the CDR3 plus reference TRBV25-1 and TRBJ1-1, the full variable domain is EADIYQTPRYLVIGTGKKITLECSQTMGHDKMYWYQQDPGMELHLIHYSYGVNSTEKGDLSSESTVSRIRTEHFPLTLESARPSHTSQYLCASSSNRDRGSNTEAFFGQGTRLTVV.

At least ten counts were recorded for this clone. The J gene is TRBJ2-3, the V gene TRBV27; 13 bases align to TRBD2. The trim removed 4 bases at V and 1 base at J, leaving 5 bases unmatched. The CDR3 has 17 residues. Germline V gene data show CDR1 as MNHEY and CDR2 as SMNVEV (reference sequence). The CDR3: CASSSFGLAGGTDTQYF. The CDR3 coding sequence is TGTGCCAGCAGTTCCTTCGGACTAGCGGGGGGCACAGATACGCAGTATTTT.

The genes are TRBV19 and TRBJ1-1; D is uncertain. The V end lost 0 bases, the J end lost 1 base, and 18 bases lay between the germline ends. CDR1 is LNHDA, CDR2 SQIVND, per germline (reference sequence). This CDR3 has 18 amino acids. The CDR3 DNA is TGTGCCAGTAGTATAGAACCCTTCGCCCGGGTATGGAACACTGAAGCTTTCTTT. This codes for CASSIEPFARVWNTEAFF.

The chain combines TRBV18 with TRBJ1-6, with 7 bases aligning to TRBD1. The J segment lost 8 bases and the V segment lost 5 bases, leaving 21 bases of the junction unmatched. Germline CDR1 KGHSH, CDR2 LQKENI. The CDR3 contains 19 residues. The CDR3 is CASSKWDSQLSVSDSPLHF. Written as DNA, the CDR3 is TGTGCCAGCTCAAAGTGGGACAGCCAATTATCCGTTTCGGATTCACCCCTCCACTTT.